This is a list of T cell receptor beta chains from one sample in a study of blood T cell repertoires in COVID-19. Libraries were prepared by immunoSEQ multiplex PCR; TCRdb keeps only in-frame clonotypes and omits some of them. The sample contains fewer than 450,000 clones, approximately 84% of which appear only once. The sample taken for sequencing was PBMCs or T cells enriched from blood (not recorded which). These receptors were taken from a woman younger than 45 who had recovered from COVID-19. Each CDR3 is given with its conserved first and last residue. Each record gives: V gene, CDR3 length, D gene, clone size, J gene, CDR3 DNA, CDR3 protein. The D gene is left open where the match is weak. Clone size is not always given. Where it is, it says once, few, many or a class for expanded clones.

V gene: TRBV19
CDR3 length: 14
D gene: TRBD1
clone size: -
J gene: TRBJ1-5
CDR3 DNA: TGTGCCAGCAGTGTCACAGGGGGCGGTCAGCCCCAGCATTTT
CDR3 protein: CASSVTGGGQPQHF

V gene: TRBV28
CDR3 length: 16
D gene: -
clone size: -
J gene: TRBJ1-6
CDR3 DNA: TGTGCCAGCAGCTGGACAGCGAGCTCCTATAATTCACCCCTCCACTTT
CDR3 protein: CASSWTASSYNSPLHF

V gene: TRBV5-1
CDR3 length: 12
D gene: -
clone size: few
J gene: TRBJ1-4
CDR3 DNA: TGCGCCAGCAGGGAGGAGGGAGGGAAACTGTTTTTT
CDR3 protein: CASREEGGKLFF

V gene: TRBV5-6
CDR3 length: 19
D gene: -
clone size: -
J gene: TRBJ1-2
CDR3 DNA: TGTGCCAGCAGCTTATTTACCCGCCGGGACAAGGCCCCCTACTATGGCTACACCTTC
CDR3 protein: CASSLFTRRDKAPYYGYTF

V gene: TRBV27
CDR3 length: 13
D gene: TRBD1
clone size: -
J gene: TRBJ2-7
CDR3 DNA: TGTGCCAGCAGTTGGGGGACAGGGTACGAGCAGTACTTC
CDR3 protein: CASSWGTGYEQYF

V gene: TRBV13
CDR3 length: 17
D gene: -
clone size: -
J gene: TRBJ1-5
CDR3 DNA: TGTGCCAGCAGCTTCGGCCGCGGGAGGAGTAGCAATCAGCCCCAGCATTTT
CDR3 protein: CASSFGRGRSSNQPQHF

V gene: TRBV4-1
CDR3 length: 15
D gene: -
clone size: -
J gene: TRBJ2-3
CDR3 DNA: TGCGCCAGCAGCCAAGCCGGACGGGACACAGATACGCAGTATTTT
CDR3 protein: CASSQAGRDTDTQYF

V gene: TRBV30
CDR3 length: 12
D gene: -
clone size: -
J gene: TRBJ1-4
CDR3 DNA: TGTGCCTGGAATGAGCTGAGCGAAAAACTGTTTTTT
CDR3 protein: CAWNELSEKLFF

V gene: TRBV7-9
CDR3 length: 15
D gene: -
clone size: -
J gene: TRBJ1-4
CDR3 DNA: TGTGCCAGCAGCTTAGGAACAGGGTTTAATGAAAAACTGTTTTTT
CDR3 protein: CASSLGTGFNEKLFF

V gene: TRBV15
CDR3 length: 18
D gene: -
clone size: -
J gene: TRBJ2-3
CDR3 DNA: TGTGCCACCAGCAGAGATCCTTTGGACTCCTATCTCACAGATACGCAGTATTTT
CDR3 protein: CATSRDPLDSYLTDTQYF

V gene: TRBV19
CDR3 length: 14
D gene: TRBD1
clone size: -
J gene: TRBJ1-6
CDR3 DNA: TGTGCCAGTAGACCCCTCGGGACAGGGGCCCCCCTCCACTTT
CDR3 protein: CASRPLGTGAPLHF

V gene: TRBV20-1
CDR3 length: 10
D gene: -
clone size: -
J gene: TRBJ1-1
CDR3 DNA: TGCAGTGCTAGTGGCGCTGAAGCTTTCTTT
CDR3 protein: CSASGAEAFF

V gene: TRBV3-1/TRBV3-2
CDR3 length: 18
D gene: TRBD2
clone size: -
J gene: TRBJ2-1
CDR3 DNA: TGTGCCAGCAGCCACCTCCCACTAGCGGGGGACCTTTACAATGAGCAGTTCTTC
CDR3 protein: CASSHLPLAGDLYNEQFF

V gene: TRBV6-2/TRBV6-3
CDR3 length: 17
D gene: TRBD2
clone size: many
J gene: TRBJ2-3
CDR3 DNA: TGTGCCAGCAGTTACCTTCGACTAGCGGGGGACACAGATACGCAGTATTTT
CDR3 protein: CASSYLRLAGDTDTQYF

V gene: TRBV9
CDR3 length: 18
D gene: -
clone size: -
J gene: TRBJ1-2
CDR3 DNA: TGTGCCAGCAGCCCCCAGGTAGGGGCTCGTAGTACGCGTAATGGCTACACCTTC
CDR3 protein: CASSPQVGARSTRNGYTF

V gene: TRBV5-6
CDR3 length: 14
D gene: TRBD2
clone size: -
J gene: TRBJ2-7
CDR3 DNA: TGTGCCAGCAGCCCCGGGGGGATCCAGTACGAGCAGTACTTC
CDR3 protein: CASSPGGIQYEQYF

V gene: TRBV4-1
CDR3 length: 15
D gene: TRBD1
clone size: -
J gene: TRBJ1-5
CDR3 DNA: TGCGCCAGCAGCCAAGATCCAGGGGGCGGTCAGCCCCAGCATTTT
CDR3 protein: CASSQDPGGGQPQHF

V gene: TRBV6-2/TRBV6-3
CDR3 length: 14
D gene: TRBD1
clone size: -
J gene: TRBJ2-7
CDR3 DNA: TGTGCCAGCAGTTTACACAGGGGTCGCTACGAGCAGTACTTC
CDR3 protein: CASSLHRGRYEQYF

V gene: TRBV6-6
CDR3 length: 17
D gene: TRBD2
clone size: -
J gene: TRBJ2-2
CDR3 DNA: TGTGCCAGCAGTCAGGGACTAGCGGGGGCGAACACCGGGGAGCTGTTTTTT
CDR3 protein: CASSQGLAGANTGELFF

V gene: TRBV20-1
CDR3 length: 11
D gene: -
clone size: -
J gene: TRBJ1-1
CDR3 DNA: TGCAGGGCGGGGCGGAACACTGAAGCTTTCTTT
CDR3 protein: CRAGRNTEAFF

V gene: TRBV19
CDR3 length: 15
D gene: -
clone size: -
J gene: TRBJ2-7
CDR3 DNA: TGTGCCAGTAGCGAGAACTCAGGGATGACGGGCGAGCAGTACTTC
CDR3 protein: CASSENSGMTGEQYF

V gene: TRBV24-1
CDR3 length: 18
D gene: TRBD2
clone size: -
J gene: TRBJ2-3
CDR3 DNA: TGTGCCACCAGTGATTTAACGGGACTAGCGGGGGACACAGATACGCAGTATTTT
CDR3 protein: CATSDLTGLAGDTDTQYF

V gene: TRBV25-1
CDR3 length: 12
D gene: -
clone size: -
J gene: TRBJ1-3
CDR3 DNA: TGTGCCAGCAGTGACACTGGAAACACCATATATTTT
CDR3 protein: CASSDTGNTIYF

V gene: TRBV19
CDR3 length: 13
D gene: -
clone size: -
J gene: TRBJ1-5
CDR3 DNA: TGTGCCAGTAGCACTGTACCCCGTCAGCCCCAGCATTTT
CDR3 protein: CASSTVPRQPQHF

V gene: TRBV12-5
CDR3 length: 14
D gene: -
clone size: once
J gene: TRBJ2-3
CDR3 DNA: TGTGCTAGTGCAGGGGCACAGTATACAGATACGCAGTATTTT
CDR3 protein: CASAGAQYTDTQYF

V gene: TRBV7-8
CDR3 length: 14
D gene: -
clone size: -
J gene: TRBJ1-5
CDR3 DNA: TGTGCCAGCAGCTCAGGGGTCGGCAATCAGCCCCAGCATTTT
CDR3 protein: CASSSGVGNQPQHF

V gene: TRBV19
CDR3 length: 15
D gene: -
clone size: -
J gene: TRBJ1-5
CDR3 DNA: TGTGCCAGTAGTATTGCGAGAGAAGGCAATCAGCCCCAGCATTTT
CDR3 protein: CASSIAREGNQPQHF

V gene: TRBV19
CDR3 length: 13
D gene: TRBD1
clone size: -
J gene: TRBJ1-1
CDR3 DNA: TGTGCCAGTAGTACCCAACGGACAGGTTCGGCTTTCTTT
CDR3 protein: CASSTQRTGSAFF

V gene: TRBV28
CDR3 length: 14
D gene: TRBD1
clone size: -
J gene: TRBJ2-7
CDR3 DNA: TGTGCCAGCTATCCGGGACAGTACTCCTACGAGCAGTACTTC
CDR3 protein: CASYPGQYSYEQYF

V gene: TRBV11-2
CDR3 length: 15
D gene: TRBD2
clone size: -
J gene: TRBJ2-1
CDR3 DNA: TGTGCCAGCAGCGTGCTAACGGGGGGGGTAAATGAGCAGTTCTTC
CDR3 protein: CASSVLTGGVNEQFF

V gene: TRBV7-9
CDR3 length: 16
D gene: -
clone size: -
J gene: TRBJ2-3
CDR3 DNA: TGTGCCAGCAGCTTACGGTCTTTGTCTAGCACAGATACGCAGTATTTT
CDR3 protein: CASSLRSLSSTDTQYF

V gene: TRBV7-9
CDR3 length: 13
D gene: -
clone size: few
J gene: TRBJ1-2
CDR3 DNA: TGTGCCAGCAGCTTAGCAGGGGCGGATGGCTACACCTTC
CDR3 protein: CASSLAGADGYTF

V gene: TRBV2
CDR3 length: 13
D gene: -
clone size: -
J gene: TRBJ1-5
CDR3 DNA: TGTGCCAGCAGTGATTTTGCCCACCCCCTAGGGCATTTT
CDR3 protein: CASSDFAHPLGHF

V gene: TRBV2
CDR3 length: 13
D gene: -
clone size: -
J gene: TRBJ2-1
CDR3 DNA: TGTGCCAGCAGTGAAGCGCAACCCTCGGTGCGGTTCTTC
CDR3 protein: CASSEAQPSVRFF

V gene: TRBV7-2
CDR3 length: 14
D gene: -
clone size: -
J gene: TRBJ1-2
CDR3 DNA: TGTGCCAGCACACCCACACAGGGAAACTATGGCTACACCTTC
CDR3 protein: CASTPTQGNYGYTF

V gene: TRBV4-3
CDR3 length: 18
D gene: TRBD2
clone size: -
J gene: TRBJ2-7
CDR3 DNA: TGCGCCAGCAGCCAAGAGACCCTCCTTGGCGGGGGGGCGGAAGAGCAGTACTTC
CDR3 protein: CASSQETLLGGGAEEQYF

V gene: TRBV9
CDR3 length: 15
D gene: TRBD2
clone size: -
J gene: TRBJ2-3
CDR3 DNA: TGTGCCAGCAGCGGGGGACTAGCGGTTACAGATACGCAGTATTTT
CDR3 protein: CASSGGLAVTDTQYF

V gene: TRBV5-6
CDR3 length: 16
D gene: TRBD1
clone size: -
J gene: TRBJ1-5
CDR3 DNA: TGTGCCAGCAGCTTGGTAGGACAGGGAAGCAATCAGCCCCAGCATTTT
CDR3 protein: CASSLVGQGSNQPQHF

V gene: TRBV18
CDR3 length: 15
D gene: TRBD1
clone size: -
J gene: TRBJ1-5
CDR3 DNA: TGTGCCAGCTCACTCGGGACAGATAGCAATCAGCCCCAGCATTTT
CDR3 protein: CASSLGTDSNQPQHF

V gene: TRBV7-9
CDR3 length: 14
D gene: TRBD1
clone size: -
J gene: TRBJ1-1
CDR3 DNA: TGTGCCAGCAGCCAGAGGGACAGGGGTACTGAAGCTTTCTTT
CDR3 protein: CASSQRDRGTEAFF

V gene: TRBV3-1/TRBV3-2
CDR3 length: 15
D gene: -
clone size: -
J gene: TRBJ2-1
CDR3 DNA: TGTGCCAGCAGCCAAGGAACAAGATCCTACAATGAGCAGTTCTTC
CDR3 protein: CASSQGTRSYNEQFF

V gene: TRBV7-2
CDR3 length: 16
D gene: -
clone size: -
J gene: TRBJ2-1
CDR3 DNA: TGTGCCAGCAGCTTAGAGTTGAGGAGCTCCTACAATGAGCAGTTCTTC
CDR3 protein: CASSLELRSSYNEQFF

V gene: TRBV19
CDR3 length: 13
D gene: -
clone size: once
J gene: TRBJ2-2
CDR3 DNA: TGTGCCAGTAGTCCCGACGGAGGCTGGGAGCTGTTTTTT
CDR3 protein: CASSPDGGWELFF

V gene: TRBV18
CDR3 length: 15
D gene: -
clone size: -
J gene: TRBJ1-2
CDR3 DNA: TGTGCCAGCTCACCCCCTGGGGGGGGCGCTTTCGGCTACACCTTC
CDR3 protein: CASSPPGGGAFGYTF

V gene: TRBV5-1
CDR3 length: 14
D gene: TRBD1
clone size: -
J gene: TRBJ2-7
CDR3 DNA: TGCGCCAGCAGCTTGAGGACAGGGGACGACGAGCAGTACTTC
CDR3 protein: CASSLRTGDDEQYF

V gene: TRBV28
CDR3 length: 15
D gene: -
clone size: -
J gene: TRBJ1-3
CDR3 DNA: TGTGCCAGCACAAGACCAGGGGACGCTGGAAACACCATATATTTT
CDR3 protein: CASTRPGDAGNTIYF

V gene: TRBV7-6
CDR3 length: 16
D gene: TRBD1
clone size: -
J gene: TRBJ2-4
CDR3 DNA: TGTGCCAGCAGCGCACAGGGGGCTCAAGCCAAAAACATTCAGTACTTC
CDR3 protein: CASSAQGAQAKNIQYF

V gene: TRBV7-9
CDR3 length: 14
D gene: -
clone size: -
J gene: TRBJ1-1
CDR3 DNA: TGTGCCAGCAGGTTCGCAGAGGTGAGCACTGAAGCTTTCTTT
CDR3 protein: CASRFAEVSTEAFF

V gene: TRBV28
CDR3 length: 14
D gene: TRBD1
clone size: -
J gene: TRBJ2-7
CDR3 DNA: TGTGCCAGCAGTTTAGGACAGGGCCCCTACGAGCAGTACTTC
CDR3 protein: CASSLGQGPYEQYF

V gene: TRBV10-3
CDR3 length: 15
D gene: TRBD1
clone size: -
J gene: TRBJ2-7
CDR3 DNA: TGTGCCATCAGTGATGCGGGACAGGTCTCCTACGAGCAGTACTTC
CDR3 protein: CAISDAGQVSYEQYF

V gene: TRBV30
CDR3 length: 16
D gene: TRBD1
clone size: -
J gene: TRBJ1-6
CDR3 DNA: TGTGCCTGGAATGGACAGGATGGGTCCTATAATTCACCCCTCCACTTT
CDR3 protein: CAWNGQDGSYNSPLHF

V gene: TRBV21-1
CDR3 length: 15
D gene: -
clone size: -
J gene: TRBJ2-5
CDR3 DNA: TGTGCCAGCAGCGAGGGGGACGGATACCAAGAGACCCAGTACTTC
CDR3 protein: CASSEGDGYQETQYF

V gene: TRBV10-3
CDR3 length: 16
D gene: -
clone size: -
J gene: TRBJ1-3
CDR3 DNA: TGTGCCATCAGTGAGGATAACAGAGACTCTGGAAACACCATATATTTT
CDR3 protein: CAISEDNRDSGNTIYF